These T cell receptor beta chains were read from a single sample in a study of tumor-infiltrating lymphocytes in primary liver carcinoma. TCRdb used MiXCR to reprocess the multiplex PCR reads, holding one entry per CDR3 protein. Of about 60,000 distinct CDR3 sequences in the sample, approximately 74% were seen once. Sequenced input: liver tumor tissue from sampling region 4. Every receptor here comes from a man aged 40-49 years with primary liver carcinoma and hepatitis B virus infection. Each CDR3 is given with its conserved first and last residue. The D gene is left open where the match is weak. Size is stated for part of the rows, as once, few or many counts, or as a class when the clone is expanded.

j_call: TRBJ1-5
d_call: -
clone_size: once
v_call: TRBV6-2/TRBV6-3
cdr3_aa: CASSFDSYSNEPQHF
cdr3_nt: TGTGCCAGTAGTTTCGACAGTTATAGCAATGAGCCCCAGCATTTT

j_call: TRBJ2-5
d_call: -
clone_size: -
v_call: TRBV12-3/TRBV12-4
cdr3_aa: CASSSNRAQETQYF
cdr3_nt: TGTGCGAGCAGCTCTAACAGGGCCCAAGAGACCCAGTACTTC

j_call: TRBJ2-2
d_call: -
clone_size: -
v_call: TRBV11-3
cdr3_aa: CASSLDRGWRTSAGVLFF
cdr3_nt: TGTGCCAGCAGCTTAGATCGAGGCTGGAGGACCTCCGCCGGGGTGCTGTTTTTT

j_call: TRBJ1-5
d_call: -
clone_size: once
v_call: TRBV29-1
cdr3_aa: CSAGGGSNQPQHF
cdr3_nt: TGCAGCGCCGGAGGGGGATCAAATCAGCCCCAGCATTTT

j_call: TRBJ2-4
d_call: -
clone_size: -
v_call: TRBV5-8
cdr3_aa: CASSLRLGGPKNIQYF
cdr3_nt: TGTGCCAGCAGCCTGCGACTAGGGGGCCCCAAAAACATTCAGTACTTC

j_call: TRBJ2-1
d_call: -
clone_size: -
v_call: TRBV11-1
cdr3_aa: CASSRGGTVRSPIWNEQFF
cdr3_nt: TGTGCCAGCAGCAGAGGCGGGACTGTCAGATCTCCTATCTGGAATGAGCAGTTCTTC

j_call: TRBJ2-7
d_call: -
clone_size: once
v_call: TRBV6-6
cdr3_aa: CASGYHSYEQYF
cdr3_nt: TGTGCCAGCGGTTACCATTCCTATGAGCAGTACTTC

j_call: TRBJ2-3
d_call: -
clone_size: -
v_call: TRBV12-5
cdr3_aa: CASGLGEGEQYF
cdr3_nt: TGTGCTAGTGGCCTCGGCGAGGGAGAGCAGTATTTT

j_call: TRBJ2-2
d_call: -
clone_size: -
v_call: TRBV11-2
cdr3_aa: CVSSTYSDTGELFF
cdr3_nt: TGTGTCAGCAGCACATACTCGGACACCGGGGAGCTGTTTTTT

j_call: TRBJ2-5
d_call: -
clone_size: -
v_call: TRBV6-6
cdr3_aa: CASSFQNRAETQYF
cdr3_nt: TGTGCCAGTAGTTTCCAGAACAGGGCAGAGACCCAGTACTTC

j_call: TRBJ2-1
d_call: -
clone_size: -
v_call: TRBV11-1
cdr3_aa: CASSTGGTVKSPISNEQFF
cdr3_nt: TGTGCCAGCAGCACAGGTGGGACTGTCAAATCTCCTATCTCGAATGAGCAGTTCTTC

j_call: TRBJ2-5
d_call: -
clone_size: -
v_call: TRBV11-2
cdr3_aa: CVTGQSQETQYF
cdr3_nt: TGTGTCACTGGGCAGTCTCAAGAGACCCAGTACTTC

j_call: TRBJ2-3
d_call: TRBD2
clone_size: -
v_call: TRBV5-1
cdr3_aa: CVSSCVAGSTDTQYF
cdr3_nt: TGCGTCAGCAGCTGTGTAGCGGGAAGCACAGATACGCAGTATTTT

j_call: TRBJ2-2
d_call: -
clone_size: -
v_call: TRBV5-1
cdr3_aa: CASGLSANTGEMFF
cdr3_nt: TGCGCCAGCGGCTTATCAGCGAACACCGGGGAGATGTTTTTT

j_call: TRBJ2-7
d_call: -
clone_size: -
v_call: TRBV7-9
cdr3_aa: CASSIYGRRNRETYEQYF
cdr3_nt: TGCGCCAGCAGCATATATGGCCGACGGAACAGGGAAACCTACGAGCAGTACTTC

j_call: TRBJ2-3
d_call: -
clone_size: -
v_call: TRBV11-2
cdr3_aa: CASSLAVGGPYTQYF
cdr3_nt: TGTGCCAGCAGCTTAGCTGTGGGAGGCCCATATACGCAGTATTTT

j_call: TRBJ1-5
d_call: -
clone_size: -
v_call: TRBV11-2
cdr3_aa: CTSGLEMGGNQPRHF
cdr3_nt: TGTACCAGCGGCTTAGAGATGGGGGGCAATCAGCCCCGGCATTTT

j_call: TRBJ2-1
d_call: -
clone_size: medium-sized
v_call: TRBV10-3
cdr3_aa: CAISERDDGEQFF
cdr3_nt: TGTGCCATCAGTGAGCGGGACGACGGGGAGCAGTTCTTC

j_call: TRBJ2-1
d_call: -
clone_size: once
v_call: TRBV6-2/TRBV6-3
cdr3_aa: CASSYEPYGRERFF
cdr3_nt: TGTGCCAGCAGTTACGAGCCTTATGGCAGGGAGCGGTTCTTC

j_call: TRBJ1-2
d_call: TRBD1
clone_size: -
v_call: TRBV10-3
cdr3_aa: CANPGQGATGYTF
cdr3_nt: TGTGCCAATCCGGGACAGGGGGCGACCGGCTACACCTTC

j_call: TRBJ1-2
d_call: -
clone_size: -
v_call: TRBV11-2
cdr3_aa: CTSSYTGGSSPGYTF
cdr3_nt: TGTACCAGCAGCTATACAGGTGGCTCCTCCCCTGGCTACACTTTC

j_call: TRBJ2-4
d_call: -
clone_size: once
v_call: TRBV10-3
cdr3_aa: CTISESSTGIGKNIQYF
cdr3_nt: TGTACCATCAGTGAGTCCTCCACAGGAATTGGCAAAAACATTCAGTACTTC

j_call: TRBJ1-5
d_call: -
clone_size: -
v_call: TRBV7-8
cdr3_aa: CVSSLGVTGTLSNQPQHF
cdr3_nt: TGTGTCAGCAGCTTAGGAGTCACAGGGACCCTTAGCAATCAGCCCCAGCATTTT

j_call: TRBJ2-7
d_call: TRBD2
clone_size: -
v_call: TRBV5-6
cdr3_aa: CASSFMASGSYEQYF
cdr3_nt: TGTGCCAGCAGCTTCATGGCTAGCGGGTCGTACGAGCAGTATTTC

j_call: TRBJ2-7
d_call: TRBD1
clone_size: many
v_call: TRBV4-2
cdr3_aa: CASSQDRGGHERYF
cdr3_nt: TGTGCCAGCAGCCAAGATCGAGGGGGCCACGAGCGGTACTTC

j_call: TRBJ1-2
d_call: -
clone_size: -
v_call: TRBV11-2
cdr3_aa: CASSNQMATNYGYTF
cdr3_nt: TGTGCCAGTAGCAACCAGATGGCCACTAACTATGGCTACACCTTC

j_call: TRBJ2-5
d_call: -
clone_size: -
v_call: TRBV12-3/TRBV12-4
cdr3_aa: CAGSLTIGWTQYF
cdr3_nt: TGTGCCGGCAGTTTAACGATTGGGTGGACCCAGTATTTC

j_call: TRBJ2-1
d_call: TRBD2
clone_size: once
v_call: TRBV5-4
cdr3_aa: CGSSWGGNEQFF
cdr3_nt: TGTGGCAGCAGCTGGGGAGGGAATGAGCAGTTCTTC

j_call: TRBJ1-2
d_call: -
clone_size: -
v_call: TRBV29-1
cdr3_aa: CGAEAEEGVGGYSF
cdr3_nt: TGCGGCGCTGAAGCGGAAGAAGGGGTGGGTGGCTACAGCTTC

j_call: TRBJ2-4
d_call: -
clone_size: -
v_call: TRBV5-4
cdr3_aa: CASSLGSAKNIQYF
cdr3_nt: TGTGCCAGCAGCTTGGGGTCCGCCAAAAACATTCAGTACTTC

j_call: TRBJ2-1
d_call: -
clone_size: many
v_call: TRBV6-1
cdr3_aa: CASSGPREQFF
cdr3_nt: TGTGCCAGCAGTGGCCCCCGTGAGCAGTTCTTC

j_call: TRBJ2-1
d_call: -
clone_size: -
v_call: TRBV6-6
cdr3_aa: CASSQDPGRTVGFF
cdr3_nt: TGTGCCAGCAGCCAGGATCCCGGCCGGACAGTGGGGTTCTTC

j_call: TRBJ2-1
d_call: TRBD2
clone_size: -
v_call: TRBV5-1
cdr3_aa: CASSSGTSAIYNEQFF
cdr3_nt: TGCGCCAGCAGCTCCGGGACTAGCGCAATTTACAATGAGCAGTTCTTC

j_call: TRBJ2-7
d_call: -
clone_size: -
v_call: TRBV7-9
cdr3_aa: CASSWTDDEQYF
cdr3_nt: TGTGCCAGTAGCTGGACAGATGACGAGCAGTACTTC

j_call: TRBJ2-1
d_call: -
clone_size: many
v_call: TRBV6-1
cdr3_aa: CASSVKLTYNEQFF
cdr3_nt: TGTGCCAGCAGTGTCAAACTGACATACAATGAGCAGTTCTTC

j_call: TRBJ2-7
d_call: -
clone_size: -
v_call: TRBV6-2/TRBV6-3
cdr3_aa: CASTDHLGRAYEQYF
cdr3_nt: TGTGCCAGCACTGACCATCTAGGCAGGGCATACGAGCAGTACTTC

j_call: TRBJ2-4
d_call: -
clone_size: -
v_call: TRBV6-1
cdr3_aa: CASSDGTPRSIQYF
cdr3_nt: TGTGCCAGCAGTGACGGGACTCCTCGGAGCATTCAGTACTTC

j_call: TRBJ1-2
d_call: -
clone_size: -
v_call: TRBV4-1
cdr3_aa: CASSQDNVGPVYGYTF
cdr3_nt: TGCGCCAGCAGCCAAGATAATGTTGGCCCGGTCTATGGCTACACCTTC

j_call: TRBJ2-2
d_call: TRBD1
clone_size: few
v_call: TRBV19
cdr3_aa: CASRRGTANTGELFF
cdr3_nt: TGTGCCAGCAGAAGAGGGACAGCAAACACCGGGGAGCTGTTTTTT

j_call: TRBJ2-3
d_call: -
clone_size: few
v_call: TRBV5-4
cdr3_aa: CSSSQNERTVF
cdr3_nt: TGTTCCAGCAGCCAGAACGAAAGGACAGTTTTT